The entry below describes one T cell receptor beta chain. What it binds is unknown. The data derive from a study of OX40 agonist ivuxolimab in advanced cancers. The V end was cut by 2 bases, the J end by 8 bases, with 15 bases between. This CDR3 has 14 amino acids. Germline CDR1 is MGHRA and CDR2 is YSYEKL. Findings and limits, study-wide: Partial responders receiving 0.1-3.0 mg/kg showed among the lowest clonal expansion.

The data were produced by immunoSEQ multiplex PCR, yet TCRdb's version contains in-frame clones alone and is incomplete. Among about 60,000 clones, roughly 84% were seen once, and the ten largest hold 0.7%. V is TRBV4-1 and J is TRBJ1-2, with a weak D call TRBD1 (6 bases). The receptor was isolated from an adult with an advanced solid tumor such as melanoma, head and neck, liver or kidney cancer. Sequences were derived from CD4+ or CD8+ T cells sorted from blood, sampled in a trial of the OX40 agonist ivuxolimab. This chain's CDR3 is CASSQPGQQEGYTF. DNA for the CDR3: TGCGCCAGCAGCCAACCAGGACAGCAGGAAGGCTACACCTTC.